A selection of T cell receptor beta chains follows, all from one sample in a study of T cell responses to AZD1222 COVID-19 vaccine. Some clones are missing from TCRdb's copy, which holds only in-frame ones; the method was immunoSEQ multiplex PCR. The table has 140,000 to 150,000 clones, around 91% seen once; the top ten hold roughly 5.6%. The material sequenced was peripheral blood, taken on day 0 of AZD1222 vaccination. The receptors stem from an adult in good health. Both conserved end residues are part of each CDR3. The D gene is left open where the match is weak. The listing skips clone size in some rows; elsewhere it reads once, few, many or a size class.

clone_size j_call d_call v_call cdr3_nt cdr3_aa
- TRBJ2-5 TRBD2 TRBV5-4 TGTGCCAGCAGCAAAAGCGGGGGGGGCGGAGAGACCCAGTACTTC CASSKSGGGGETQYF
- TRBJ2-7 - TRBV30 TGTGCCTCCGACACCTACGAGCAGTACTTC CASDTYEQYF
- TRBJ1-4 TRBD1 TRBV5-1 TGCGCCAGCAGCCCGGGACAGGGAAATGAAAAACTGTTTTTT CASSPGQGNEKLFF
- TRBJ1-2 - TRBV27 TGTGCCAGCATGCCCGGGGACATACCGGTTGGCTACACCTTC CASMPGDIPVGYTF
- TRBJ1-5 - TRBV28 TGTGCCACCCTCGGAATCAGCCCTAGGCAGCCCCAGCATTTT CATLGISPRQPQHF
few TRBJ1-2 - TRBV7-2 TGTGCCAGCAGCTTAAGCGTAGCTAACTATGGCTACACCTTC CASSLSVANYGYTF
- TRBJ1-4 - TRBV7-9 TGTGCCAGCAGACAGACAGCAACTAATGAAAAACTGTTTTTT CASRQTATNEKLFF
- TRBJ2-3 TRBD2 TRBV19 TGTGCCAGTAGCCTGACTAGCGGGGGGGTAGAAGATACGCAGTATTTT CASSLTSGGVEDTQYF
- TRBJ2-7 - TRBV27 TGTGCCAGCCGGGGCATAACCTTAGGCTACGAGCAGTACTTC CASRGITLGYEQYF
- TRBJ2-5 TRBD1 TRBV10-3 TGTGCCATCAGTGTGGACAGGGGCCAAGAGACCCAGTACTTC CAISVDRGQETQYF
- TRBJ2-5 TRBD1 TRBV4-1 TGCGCCAGCAGCCAACCGAACAGGGGCGGTGAGACCCAGTACTTC CASSQPNRGGETQYF
- TRBJ2-2 - TRBV12-3/TRBV12-4 TGTGCCAGCAGTTTAAGCTGGGCCGGGGAGCTGTTTTTT CASSLSWAGELFF
- TRBJ2-3 TRBD2 TRBV5-4 TGTGCCAGCAGCTTCAAGCGGGAGGTTGCGGATACGCAGTATTTT CASSFKREVADTQYF
- TRBJ2-5 - TRBV9 TGTGCCAGCAGCGTAGACCAAATGGGGACCCAGTACTTC CASSVDQMGTQYF
- TRBJ1-2 TRBD1 TRBV6-5 TGTGCCAGCAGTCGTACCCTACGAACAGGGGGCGGCTACACCTTC CASSRTLRTGGGYTF
- TRBJ2-1 - TRBV10-2 TGCGCCAGCTCTCCTTCAGGCGGGTACAATGAGCAGTTCTTC CASSPSGGYNEQFF
- TRBJ2-1 TRBD2 TRBV10-1 TGCGCCAGCAGTGAACTAGCGGGAGTGACATACAATGAGCAGTTCTTC CASSELAGVTYNEQFF
once TRBJ2-1 - TRBV2 TGTGCCAGCACCACGGATCAGGCCCGAAAGTTCTTC CASTTDQARKFF
once TRBJ2-4 - TRBV7-9 TGTGCCAGCAGCCTCCCGACAGGCCCCGATGACAAAAACATTCAGTACTTC CASSLPTGPDDKNIQYF
- TRBJ1-2 - TRBV12-3/TRBV12-4 TGTGCCAGCAGTTTGACAGACTATGGCTACACCTTC CASSLTDYGYTF
- TRBJ2-7 TRBD1 TRBV6-5 TGTGCAACGCGGCAGGGGGCTCTGTACGAGCAGTACTTC CATRQGALYEQYF
- TRBJ2-1 - TRBV6-5 TGTGCCAGCAGTTACTCGACCGGGAGCTTCCGCAATGAGCAGTTCTTC CASSYSTGSFRNEQFF
- TRBJ2-5 TRBD2 TRBV9 TGTGCCAGCAGCGTCGGGACTACCTCTCTCCAAGAGACCCAGTACTTC CASSVGTTSLQETQYF
- TRBJ2-7 - TRBV4-3 TGCGCCAGCAGCGCCCGGGCACTCTCCCTGGAGCAGTACTTC CASSARALSLEQYF
- TRBJ1-5 TRBD1 TRBV7-9 TGTGCCAGCAGCGAGGGAACAGGGGGTTATCAGCCCCAGCATTTT CASSEGTGGYQPQHF
- TRBJ1-4 - TRBV6-1 TGTGCCAGCAGTGAAATGCCACGGGGGACTAATGAAAAACTGTTTTTT CASSEMPRGTNEKLFF
- TRBJ1-5 - TRBV7-9 TGTGCCAGCAGCTTAGGGAGTGGAGGGTTGGGAAGCAATCAGCCCCAGCATTTT CASSLGSGGLGSNQPQHF
- TRBJ2-7 TRBD2 TRBV10-3 TGTGCCATCAGAACCGGACTAGCGGGGACCTACGAGCAGTACTTC CAIRTGLAGTYEQYF
- TRBJ2-1 TRBD1 TRBV14 TGTGCCAGCAGCCTCCTCGGACAGGGGACCTACAATGAGCAGTTCTTC CASSLLGQGTYNEQFF
- TRBJ1-1 - TRBV5-1 TGCGCCAGCAGCTTGGAGGTCTGGGGTGAAGCTTTCTTT CASSLEVWGEAFF
- TRBJ2-3 - TRBV6-4 TGTGCCAGCAGTCCGCAGGCTAGCACAGATACGCAGTATTTT CASSPQASTDTQYF
- TRBJ2-7 TRBD1 TRBV7-2 TGTGCCAGCAGCCAAACGACAGGGATGCACGAGCAGTACTTC CASSQTTGMHEQYF
- TRBJ1-2 - TRBV7-4 TGTGCCAGCAGCTTAGTTACAGTATGGAACTATGGCTACACCTTC CASSLVTVWNYGYTF
- TRBJ1-1 TRBD1 TRBV6-2/TRBV6-3 TGTGCCAGCAGTCGCACCGGGACAGTCTCTCTGACTGAAGCTTTCTTT CASSRTGTVSLTEAFF
- TRBJ2-7 - TRBV21-1 TGTGCCAGTCCCCGAGGGGAAAGGGCCCCTGAAACCTACGAGCAGTACTTC CASPRGERAPETYEQYF
- TRBJ2-3 - TRBV5-6 TGTGCCAGCAGCTTACTTTTAGCGGAGCTCACAGATACGCAGTATTTT CASSLLLAELTDTQYF
- TRBJ1-2 - TRBV24-1 TGTGCCACCAGTGATGGGGCAGAGGACTTCCCGATCTATGGCTACACCTTC CATSDGAEDFPIYGYTF
- TRBJ2-1 TRBD1 TRBV5-1 TGCGCCAGCGGCGCCGGGACAGGGGTCGATGAGCAGTTCTTC CASGAGTGVDEQFF
- TRBJ1-1 - TRBV19 TGTGCCAGTAGCTCGACAGCCAACACTGAAGCTTTCTTT CASSSTANTEAFF
- TRBJ2-7 - TRBV27 TGTGCCCGCAGGGGGGGAGGGGGAGCCTACGAGCAGTACTTC CARRGGGGAYEQYF
- TRBJ1-1 - TRBV15 TGTGCCACCAGCAGGTCCGTGGAGGACACTGAAGCTTTCTTT CATSRSVEDTEAFF
- TRBJ2-1 TRBD2 TRBV4-1 TGCGCCAGCAAAGGACTAGCGGGTTTCGATGAGCAGTTCTTC CASKGLAGFDEQFF
- TRBJ1-1 TRBD1 TRBV28 TGTGCCAGCTGTCCGGCCGGGACAGGGATGGGGGCTTTCTTT CASCPAGTGMGAFF
- TRBJ1-1 - TRBV7-9 TGTGCCAGCAGCTTAGTTGATAGTGGGGACACTGAAGCTTTCTTT CASSLVDSGDTEAFF